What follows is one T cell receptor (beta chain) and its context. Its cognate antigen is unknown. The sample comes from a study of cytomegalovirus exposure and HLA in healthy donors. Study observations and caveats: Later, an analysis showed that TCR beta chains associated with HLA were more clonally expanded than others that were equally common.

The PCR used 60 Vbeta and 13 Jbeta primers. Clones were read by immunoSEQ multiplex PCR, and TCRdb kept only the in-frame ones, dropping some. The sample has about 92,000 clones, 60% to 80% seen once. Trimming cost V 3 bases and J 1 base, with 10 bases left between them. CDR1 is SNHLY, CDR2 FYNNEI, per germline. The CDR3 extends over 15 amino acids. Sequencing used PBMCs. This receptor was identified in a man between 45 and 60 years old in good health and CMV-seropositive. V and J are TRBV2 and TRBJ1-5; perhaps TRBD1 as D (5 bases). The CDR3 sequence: CASSDRGISNQPQHF. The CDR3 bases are TGTGCCAGCAGTGATAGGGGTATCAGCAATCAGCCCCAGCATTTT.